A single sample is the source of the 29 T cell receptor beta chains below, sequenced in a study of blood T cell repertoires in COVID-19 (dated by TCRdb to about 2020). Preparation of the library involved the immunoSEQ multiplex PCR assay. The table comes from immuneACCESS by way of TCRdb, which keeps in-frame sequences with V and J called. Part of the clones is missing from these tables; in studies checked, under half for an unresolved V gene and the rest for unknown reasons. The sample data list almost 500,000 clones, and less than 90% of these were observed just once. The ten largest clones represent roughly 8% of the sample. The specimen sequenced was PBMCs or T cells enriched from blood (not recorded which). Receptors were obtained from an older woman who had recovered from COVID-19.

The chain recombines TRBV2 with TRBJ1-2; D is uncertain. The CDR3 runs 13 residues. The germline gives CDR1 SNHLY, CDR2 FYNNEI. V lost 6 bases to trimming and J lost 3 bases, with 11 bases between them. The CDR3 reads CASRAEFYYGYTF. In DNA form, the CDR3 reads TGTGCCAGCAGGGCAGAATTTTACTATGGCTACACCTTC.

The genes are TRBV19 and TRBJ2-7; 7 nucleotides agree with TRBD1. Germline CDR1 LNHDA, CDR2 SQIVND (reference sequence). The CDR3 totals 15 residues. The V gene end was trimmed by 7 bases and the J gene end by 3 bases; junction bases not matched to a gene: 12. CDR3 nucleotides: TGTGCCAGTATGGAAACAGGGGACCTACGCTACGAGCAGTACTTC. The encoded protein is CASMETGDLRYEQYF.

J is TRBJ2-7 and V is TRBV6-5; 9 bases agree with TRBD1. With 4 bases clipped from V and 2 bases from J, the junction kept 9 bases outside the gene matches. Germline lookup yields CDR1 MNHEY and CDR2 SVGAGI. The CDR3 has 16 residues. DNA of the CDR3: TGTGCCAGCAGTTCTCACAGATGGGACAGGGCCTACGAGCAGTACGTC. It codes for CASSSHRWDRAYEQYV.

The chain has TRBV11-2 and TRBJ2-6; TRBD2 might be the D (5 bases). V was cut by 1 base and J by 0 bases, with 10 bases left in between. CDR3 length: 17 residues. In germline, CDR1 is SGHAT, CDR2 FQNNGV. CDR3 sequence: CASSLAPGNSGANVLTF. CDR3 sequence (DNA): TGTGCCAGCAGCTTAGCGCCGGGAAACTCTGGGGCCAACGTCCTGACTTTC.

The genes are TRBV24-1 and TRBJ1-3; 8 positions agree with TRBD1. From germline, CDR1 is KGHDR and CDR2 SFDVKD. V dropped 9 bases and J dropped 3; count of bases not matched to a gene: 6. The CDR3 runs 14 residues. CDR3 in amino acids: CATQPGTGGNTIYF. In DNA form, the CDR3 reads TGTGCCACCCAGCCCGGGACAGGTGGAAACACCATATATTTT.

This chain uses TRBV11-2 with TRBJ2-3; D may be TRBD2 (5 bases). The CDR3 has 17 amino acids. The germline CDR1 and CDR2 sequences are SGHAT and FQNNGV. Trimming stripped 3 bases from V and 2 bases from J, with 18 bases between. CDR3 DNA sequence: TGTGCCAGCAGCTTCGCAAGGCGGGCCCCCCACACAGATACGCAGTATTTT. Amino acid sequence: CASSFARRAPHTDTQYF.

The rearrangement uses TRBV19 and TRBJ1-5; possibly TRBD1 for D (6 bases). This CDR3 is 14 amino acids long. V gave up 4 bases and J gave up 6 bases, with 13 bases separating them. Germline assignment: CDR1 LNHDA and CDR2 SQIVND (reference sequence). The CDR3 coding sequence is TGTGCCAGTAGTACGGGGGGGGGCTTTCAGCCCCAGCATTTT. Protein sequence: CASSTGGGFQPQHF.

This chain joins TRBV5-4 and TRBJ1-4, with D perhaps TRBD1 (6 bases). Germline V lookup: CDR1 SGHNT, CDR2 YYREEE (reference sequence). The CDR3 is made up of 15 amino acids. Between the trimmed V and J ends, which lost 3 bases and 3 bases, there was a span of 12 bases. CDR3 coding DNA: TGTGCCAGCAGCTACACAGGGTCTGCTAATGAAAAACTGTTTTTT. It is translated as CASSYTGSANEKLFF. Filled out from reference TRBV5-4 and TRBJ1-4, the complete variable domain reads ETGVTQSPTHLIKTRGQQVTLRCSSQSGHNTVSWYQQALGQGPQFIFQYYREEENGRGNFPPRFSGLQFPNYSSELNVNALELDDSALYLCASSYTGSANEKLFFGSGTQLSVL.

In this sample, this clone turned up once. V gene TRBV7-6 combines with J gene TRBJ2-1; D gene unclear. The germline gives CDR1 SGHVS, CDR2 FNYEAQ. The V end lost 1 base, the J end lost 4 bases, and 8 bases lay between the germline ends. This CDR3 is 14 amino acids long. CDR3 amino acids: CASSLGQPYNEQFF. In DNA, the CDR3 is TGTGCCAGCAGCTTAGGGCAACCATACAATGAGCAGTTCTTC.

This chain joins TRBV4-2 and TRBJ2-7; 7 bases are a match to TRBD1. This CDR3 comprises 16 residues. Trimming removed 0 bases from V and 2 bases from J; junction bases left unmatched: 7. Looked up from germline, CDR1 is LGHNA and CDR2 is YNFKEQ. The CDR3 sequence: CASSQEYSGQAYEQYF. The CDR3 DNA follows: TGTGCCAGCAGCCAAGAATATTCAGGACAGGCCTACGAGCAGTACTTC.

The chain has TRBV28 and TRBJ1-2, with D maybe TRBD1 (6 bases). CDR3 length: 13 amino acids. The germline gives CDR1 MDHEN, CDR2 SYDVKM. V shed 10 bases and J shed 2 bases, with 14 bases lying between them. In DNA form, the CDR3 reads TGTGCCACCGGGACACATGAAAACTATGGCTACACCTTC. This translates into CATGTHENYGYTF.

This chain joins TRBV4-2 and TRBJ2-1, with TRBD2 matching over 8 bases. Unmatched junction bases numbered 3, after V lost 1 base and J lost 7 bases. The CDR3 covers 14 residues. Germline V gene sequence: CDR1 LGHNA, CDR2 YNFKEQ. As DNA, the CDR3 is TGTGCCAGCAGCCAAGCGGGGGGGAGGAATGAGCAGTTCTTC. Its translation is CASSQAGGRNEQFF.

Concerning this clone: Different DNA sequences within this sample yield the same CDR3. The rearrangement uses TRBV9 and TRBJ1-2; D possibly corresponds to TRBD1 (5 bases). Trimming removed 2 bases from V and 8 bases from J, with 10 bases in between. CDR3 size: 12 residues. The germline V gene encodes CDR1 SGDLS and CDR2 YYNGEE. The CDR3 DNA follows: TGTGCCAGCAGCGTCGCCGGGGGAGGCTACACCTTC. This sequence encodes CASSVAGGGYTF.

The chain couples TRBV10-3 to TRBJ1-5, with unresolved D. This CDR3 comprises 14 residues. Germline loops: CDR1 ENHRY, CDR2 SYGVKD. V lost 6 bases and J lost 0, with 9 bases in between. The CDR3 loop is CAISAYNSNQPQHF. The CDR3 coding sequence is TGTGCCATCAGCGCATACAATAGCAATCAGCCCCAGCATTTT.

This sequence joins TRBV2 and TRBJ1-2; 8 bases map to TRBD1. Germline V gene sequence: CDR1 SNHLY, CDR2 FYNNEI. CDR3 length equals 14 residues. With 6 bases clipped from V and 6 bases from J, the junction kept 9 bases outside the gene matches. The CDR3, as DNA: TGTGCCAGCAGGGTGACAGGGGACTATAATGGCTACACCTTC. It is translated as CASRVTGDYNGYTF. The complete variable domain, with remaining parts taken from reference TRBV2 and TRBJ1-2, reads EPEVTQTPSHQVTQMGQEVILRCVPISNHLYFYWYRQILGQKVEFLVSFYNNEISEKSEIFDDQFSVERPDGSNFTLKIRSTKLEDSAMYFCASRVTGDYNGYTFGSGTRLTVV.

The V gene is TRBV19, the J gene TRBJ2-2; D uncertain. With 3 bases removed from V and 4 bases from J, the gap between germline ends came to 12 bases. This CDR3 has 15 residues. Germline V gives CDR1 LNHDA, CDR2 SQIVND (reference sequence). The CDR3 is CASSIVSRGTGELFF. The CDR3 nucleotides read TGTGCCAGTAGTATTGTTAGCCGCGGCACCGGGGAGCTGTTTTTT.

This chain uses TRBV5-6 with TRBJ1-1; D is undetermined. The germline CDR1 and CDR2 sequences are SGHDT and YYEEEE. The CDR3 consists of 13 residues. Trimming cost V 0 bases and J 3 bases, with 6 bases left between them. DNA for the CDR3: TGTGCCAGCAGCTTGGTTAGAGACACTGAAGCTTTCTTT. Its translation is CASSLVRDTEAFF. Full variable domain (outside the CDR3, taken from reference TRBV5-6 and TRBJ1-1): DAGVTQSPTHLIKTRGQQVTLRCSPKSGHDTVSWYQQALGQGPQFIFQYYEEEERQRGNFPDRFSGHQFPNYSSELNVNALLLGDSALYLCASSLVRDTEAFFGQGTRLTVV.

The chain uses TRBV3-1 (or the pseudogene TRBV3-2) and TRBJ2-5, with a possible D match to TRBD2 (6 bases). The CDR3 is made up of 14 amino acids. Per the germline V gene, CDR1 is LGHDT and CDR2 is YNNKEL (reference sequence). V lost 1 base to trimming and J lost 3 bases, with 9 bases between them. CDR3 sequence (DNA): TGTGCCAGCAGCCAAGTATGGGGGGAAGAGACCCAGTACTTC. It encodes CASSQVWGEETQYF.

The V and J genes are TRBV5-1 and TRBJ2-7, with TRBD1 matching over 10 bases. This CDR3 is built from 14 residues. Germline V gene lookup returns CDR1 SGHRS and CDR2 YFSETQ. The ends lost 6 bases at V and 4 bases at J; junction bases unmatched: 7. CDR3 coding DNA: TGCGCCAGCACCCGGGACAGGGGAGGATACGAGCAGTACTTC. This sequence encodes CASTRDRGGYEQYF. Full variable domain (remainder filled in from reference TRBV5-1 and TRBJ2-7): KAGVTQTPRYLIKTRGQQVTLSCSPISGHRSVSWYQQTPGQGLQFLFEYFSETQRNKGNFPGRFSGRQFSNSRSEMNVSTLELGDSALYLCASTRDRGGYEQYFGPGTRLTVT.

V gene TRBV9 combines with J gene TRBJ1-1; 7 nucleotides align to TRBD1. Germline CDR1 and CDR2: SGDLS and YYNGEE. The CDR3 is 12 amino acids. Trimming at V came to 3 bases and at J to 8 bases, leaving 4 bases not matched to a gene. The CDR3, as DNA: TGTGCCAGCAGCGGGACAGGCGTCGAAGCTTTCTTT. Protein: CASSGTGVEAFF.

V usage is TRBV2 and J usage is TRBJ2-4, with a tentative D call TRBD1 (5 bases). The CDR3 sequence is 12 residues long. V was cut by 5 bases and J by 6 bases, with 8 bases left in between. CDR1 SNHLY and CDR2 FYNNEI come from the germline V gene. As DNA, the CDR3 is TGTGCCAGCAGTTCAACAGGAAACATTCAGTACTTC. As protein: CASSSTGNIQYF. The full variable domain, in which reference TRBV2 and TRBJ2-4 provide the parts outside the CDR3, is EPEVTQTPSHQVTQMGQEVILRCVPISNHLYFYWYRQILGQKVEFLVSFYNNEISEKSEIFDDQFSVERPDGSNFTLKIRSTKLEDSAMYFCASSSTGNIQYFGAGTRLSVL.

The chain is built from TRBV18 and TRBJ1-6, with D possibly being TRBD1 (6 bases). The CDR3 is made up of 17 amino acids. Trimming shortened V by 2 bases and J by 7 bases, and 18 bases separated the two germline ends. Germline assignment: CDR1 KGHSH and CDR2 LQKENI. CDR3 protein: CASSPNQQGTGNSPLHF. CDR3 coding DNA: TGTGCCAGCTCACCAAACCAACAGGGAACTGGGAATTCACCCCTCCACTTT.

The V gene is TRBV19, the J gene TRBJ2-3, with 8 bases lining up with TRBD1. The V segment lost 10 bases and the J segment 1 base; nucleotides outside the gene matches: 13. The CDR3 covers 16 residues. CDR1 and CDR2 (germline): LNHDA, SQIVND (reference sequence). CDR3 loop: CATQRGQGAGTDTQYF. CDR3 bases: TGTGCCACTCAACGTGGGCAGGGGGCAGGCACAGATACGCAGTATTTT.

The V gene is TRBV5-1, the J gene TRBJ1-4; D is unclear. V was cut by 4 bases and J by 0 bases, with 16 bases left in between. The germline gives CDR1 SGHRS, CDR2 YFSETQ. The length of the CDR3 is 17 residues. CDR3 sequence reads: CASSLGEGTTTNEKLFF. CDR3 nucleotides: TGCGCCAGCAGCCTAGGCGAGGGCACGACAACTAATGAAAAACTGTTTTTT.

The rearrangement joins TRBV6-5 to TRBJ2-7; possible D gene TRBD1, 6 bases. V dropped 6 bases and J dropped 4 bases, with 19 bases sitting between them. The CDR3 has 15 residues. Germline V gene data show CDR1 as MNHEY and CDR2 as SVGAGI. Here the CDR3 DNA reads TGTGCCAGCAGATCACAGGGATGGGGGATATACGAGCAGTACTTC. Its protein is CASRSQGWGIYEQYF.

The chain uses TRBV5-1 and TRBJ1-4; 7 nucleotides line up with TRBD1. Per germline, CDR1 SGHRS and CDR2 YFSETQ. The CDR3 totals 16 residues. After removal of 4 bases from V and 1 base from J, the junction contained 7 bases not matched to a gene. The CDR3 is CASSMGQLLTNEKLFF. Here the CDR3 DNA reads TGCGCCAGCAGCATGGGACAGCTATTAACTAATGAAAAACTGTTTTTT.

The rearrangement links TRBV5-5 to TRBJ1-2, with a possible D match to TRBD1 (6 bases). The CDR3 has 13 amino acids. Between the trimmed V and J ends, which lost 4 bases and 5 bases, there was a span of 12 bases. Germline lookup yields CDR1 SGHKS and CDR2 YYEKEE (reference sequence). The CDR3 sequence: CASSLQGLYGYTF. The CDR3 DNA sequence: TGTGCCAGCAGCCTACAGGGCCTATATGGCTACACCTTC.

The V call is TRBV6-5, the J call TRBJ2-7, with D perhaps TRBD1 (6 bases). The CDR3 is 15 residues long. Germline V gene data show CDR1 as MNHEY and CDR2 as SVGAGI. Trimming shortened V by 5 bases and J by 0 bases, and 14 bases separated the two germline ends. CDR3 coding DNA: TGTGCCAGCAGTATCAACAGGGTGATCTCCTACGAGCAGTACTTC. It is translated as CASSINRVISYEQYF.

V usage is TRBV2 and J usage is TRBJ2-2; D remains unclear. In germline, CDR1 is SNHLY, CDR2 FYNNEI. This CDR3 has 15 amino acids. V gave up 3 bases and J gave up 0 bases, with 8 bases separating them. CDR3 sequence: CASSEGSTNTGELFF. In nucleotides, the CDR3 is TGTGCCAGCAGTGAGGGTAGCACGAACACCGGGGAGCTGTTTTTT.